This T cell receptor (beta chain) was sequenced in a study of blood T cell repertoires in COVID-19 (dated by TCRdb to the early 2020s). About the study as a whole: Samples from collaborators originated in the United States, Italy and Spain and spanned both the acute and convalescent phases of COVID-19. The prospective study material was composed of cDNA or gDNA derived from T cells, B-cell-depleted T cells, or PBMCs. Deeply sampled blood TCRbeta repertoires from subjects exposed to, actively infected with, or recovered from COVID-19 were included in the dataset. The repertoires were released in a freely available public database intended as a resource for research on the immune response to SARS-CoV-2. The samples were drawn from the first 160 participants of the ongoing ImmuneRACE study and from 1,254 subjects provided by 6 global collaborators. The sample metadata nearly always contained a de-identified subject ID, COVID-19 status, age in years and sex. Where available, HLA class I and class II types were taken from metadata supplied by the sample provider and were not determined by assay-based typing.

The CDR3 goes from the cysteine to the phenylalanine over 14 residues. Kept here is only the CDR3 DNA, which spans 42 bases and is read in frame from base 1. The germline V gene encodes CDR1 SGDLS and CDR2 YYNGEE. From V the trimming removes 4 bases and from J it removes 2 bases, while the gene matches leave 5 bases of the junction unaccounted for. Broad study findings and their caveats: How much clinical and demographic metadata was included differed by source and by participant, and the metadata was provided uncurated.

One collaborating source in Seattle enrolled patients while the patients were actively infected and followed the patients over time throughout the course of disease. Each collaborating institution followed its own protocols to collect whole blood in K2EDTA tubes. For TCRbeta analysis, collaborators shipped samples in one of three forms: frozen whole blood, isolated PBMCs, or DNA extracted from either of those sample types. Remarks on this clone: Its antigen remains undetermined. Within one base of it there is no much larger clone, and no base qualities were kept.

The immunoSEQ Assay, a bias-controlled multiplex PCR, was used to amplify TCRbeta CDR3 regions from genomic DNA. Per the original workflow: The number of nucleated cells in each sample was estimated by amplification of reference gene primers within the assay. To quantify the absolute abundance of each unique TCRbeta CDR3 rearrangement, sequence reads were collapsed and filtered. For each sample, productive Simpson clonality was calculated by taking the square root of Simpson's diversity index across productive rearrangements. TCRdb retrieved this table from immuneACCESS and kept in-frame rearrangements only. Not all clones are present; in checked studies, unresolved V genes account for under half, and no reason is known for the remainder. That table supplies the V and J calls and clone size; D and trimming were determined from the DNA. The sample has approximately 93,000 clones on record, about 91% of them singletons. The biggest ten clones account for roughly 2% of the sample.

The chain links TRBV9 with TRBJ1-2, with 7 bases in between that match TRBD1. This clonotype originated in a man aged 45-65 years with COVID-19, enrolled during active disease. Material: peripheral blood. The CDR3 loop reads CASSPDRANYGYTF. The nucleotide sequence reads TGTGCCAGCAGCCCCGACAGGGCAAACTATGGCTACACCTTC.